This T cell receptor beta chain was documented in a study of beta chain features in type 1 diabetes. Details on this clone: Antigen: not known.

Study-wide results and limits: Significant though moderate, a shortening of TCRB CDR3s appeared in all four CD4+ subsets of Type 1 diabetes patients.

Since all of the isolated RNA was reverse transcribed, expressed TCRB transcripts were what got sequenced. The assay was immunoSEQ multiplex PCR, and TCRdb's table has in-frame clones only and misses some. There are approximately 160,000 clones in the sample; 63% occur only once, and approximately 0.09% lies in the top ten. With V trimmed by 7 bases and J by 9 bases, 4 bases remained unmatched. Germline-derived CDR1 and CDR2 are SQVTM and ANQGSEA. The CDR3 spans 11 residues. The sample taken for sequencing was naive CD4+ T cells from blood. The source is a man in his thirties or forties with type 1 diabetes. J is TRBJ2-5 and V is TRBV29-1, with 11 bases fitting TRBD2. This CDR3 reads CSGISGGAQYF. CDR3 sequence (DNA): TGCAGCGGTATTAGCGGGGGGGCCCAGTACTTC.